This T cell receptor (beta chain) was obtained from a study of blood T cells in healthy people across ages. Through a sample-barcoded 5' primer and a J-beta primer mix, a second PCR was run for roughly 7 to 12 cycles. With 12 random nucleotides, a template-switch adaptor tagged each individual cDNA molecule. Every sample returned 2.5 million or more CDR3-containing paired-end reads. TCRdb used MiXCR to reprocess the 5' RACE reads, holding one entry per CDR3 protein. The profile shows around 1,100,000 distinct CDR3 sequences, 30% to 40% of them singletons. For this clonotype: Its antigen remains unknown.

Study-level findings and limits: Age showed a roughly linear inverse relationship with TCR beta diversity per million T cells. Long-lived donors had more naive CD4+ cells and higher diversity than aged donors.

The germline CDR1 and CDR2 sequences are SEHNR and FQNEAQ (reference sequence). The CDR3 contains 13 residues. The germline V and J ends were trimmed by 5 bases and 3 bases, with 11 bases remaining between them. What was sequenced was blood. The J gene is TRBJ2-7, the V gene TRBV7-9; D is possibly TRBD1 or TRBD2 (5 bases each). The TCR comes from a man between 18 and 35 years old in good health. The chain's CDR3 is CASSVGTVYEQYF. CDR3 in DNA: TGTGCCAGCAGCGTTGGGACGGTCTACGAGCAGTACTTC.